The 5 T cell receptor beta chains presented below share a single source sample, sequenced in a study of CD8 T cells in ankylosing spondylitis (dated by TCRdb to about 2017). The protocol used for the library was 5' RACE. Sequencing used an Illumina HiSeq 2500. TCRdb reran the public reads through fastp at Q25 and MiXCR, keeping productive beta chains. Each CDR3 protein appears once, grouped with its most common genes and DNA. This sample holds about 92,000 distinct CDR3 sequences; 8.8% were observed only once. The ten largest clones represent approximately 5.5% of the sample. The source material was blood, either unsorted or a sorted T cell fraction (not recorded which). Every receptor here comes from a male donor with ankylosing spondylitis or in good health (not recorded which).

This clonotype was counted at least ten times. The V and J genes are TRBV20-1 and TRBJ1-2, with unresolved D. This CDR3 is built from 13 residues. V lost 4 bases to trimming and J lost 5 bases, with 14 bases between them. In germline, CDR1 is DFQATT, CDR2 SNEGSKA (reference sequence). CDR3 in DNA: TGCAGTGCTACCAGAAACACGGTTTATGGCTACACCTTC. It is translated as CSATRNTVYGYTF.

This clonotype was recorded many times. The CDR3 reads CSARVVLAGGIETQYF. The CDR3 region has the DNA TGCAGTGCTAGAGTTGTACTAGCGGGGGGGATAGAGACCCAGTACTTC. This chain connects TRBV20-1 to TRBJ2-5; 13 positions agree with TRBD2. The length of the CDR3 is 16 residues. V dropped 1 base and J dropped 4; count of bases not matched to a gene: 6. The germline CDR1 and CDR2 sequences are DFQATT and SNEGSKA (reference sequence).

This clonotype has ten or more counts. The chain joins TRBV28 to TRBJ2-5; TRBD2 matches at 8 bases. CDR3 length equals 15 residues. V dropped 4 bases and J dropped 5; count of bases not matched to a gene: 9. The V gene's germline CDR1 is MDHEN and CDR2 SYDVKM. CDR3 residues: CASSSPGTSMETQYF. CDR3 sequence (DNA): TGTGCCAGCAGTTCCCCCGGGACTAGTATGGAGACCCAGTACTTC.

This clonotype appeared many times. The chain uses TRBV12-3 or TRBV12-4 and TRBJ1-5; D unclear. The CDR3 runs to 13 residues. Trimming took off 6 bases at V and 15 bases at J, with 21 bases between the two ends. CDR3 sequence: CASSSLVGGPPHF. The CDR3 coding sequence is TGTGCCAGCAGCAGTTTAGTAGGTGGACCTCCGCATTTT.

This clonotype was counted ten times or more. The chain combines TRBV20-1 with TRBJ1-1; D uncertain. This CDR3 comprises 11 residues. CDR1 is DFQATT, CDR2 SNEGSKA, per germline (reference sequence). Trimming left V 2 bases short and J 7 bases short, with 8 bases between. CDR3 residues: CSARMGIEAFF. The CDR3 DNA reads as TGCAGTGCTAGAATGGGAATTGAAGCTTTCTTT.